These 26 T cell receptor beta chains were sequenced from one sample in a study of chemoradiotherapy in HPV16-positive cancers. Profiled with immunoSEQ multiplex PCR; TCRdb holds only in-frame clones, not every one. The data contain 1,500 to 2,000 clones, over 80% of them singletons. Sequences were derived from tumor tissue, sampled from a patient who underwent chemoradiotherapy. The receptor source for this set is a human donor with HPV-associated anogenital cancer.

This chain joins TRBV11-2 and TRBJ2-4, with D maybe TRBD1 (5 bases). The CDR3 has 16 residues. V dropped 0 bases and J dropped 2 bases, with 11 bases sitting between them. Germline CDR1 and CDR2: SGHAT and FQNNGV. This chain's CDR3 is CASSLEGLVSKNIQYF. CDR3 sequence (DNA): TGTGCCAGCAGCTTAGAGGGGCTGGTATCCAAAAACATTCAGTACTTC.

The V gene is TRBV5-1, the J gene TRBJ2-5; D remains ambiguous. This CDR3 is 11 amino acids long. From germline, CDR1 is SGHRS and CDR2 YFSETQ. V was cut by 2 bases and J by 2 bases, with 1 base left in between. The CDR3, as DNA: TGCGCCAGCAGCTTACAAGAGACCCAGTACTTC. It is translated as CASSLQETQYF.

This chain connects TRBV2 to TRBJ2-3; 8 bases match TRBD1. The CDR3 is made up of 18 amino acids. Per germline, CDR1 SNHLY and CDR2 FYNNEI. The V and J ends lost 4 bases and 0 bases, in that order; junction bases with no gene match: 12. CDR3 protein: CASSGDRQLGPSTDTQYF. The CDR3 DNA follows: TGTGCCAGCAGTGGGGACAGGCAATTGGGTCCTAGCACAGATACGCAGTATTTT.

CDR3 residues: CASSIGEDSYEQYV. The CDR3 region has the DNA TGTGCCAGCAGCATCGGGGAAGACTCCTACGAGCAGTACGTC. The V and J genes are TRBV5-6 and TRBJ2-7; a possible D gene is TRBD2 (5 bases). The CDR3 has 14 residues. Trimming removed 4 bases at V and 0 bases at J, with 11 bases between. Germline CDR1 is SGHDT and CDR2 is YYEEEE.

The rearrangement joins TRBV6-1 to TRBJ2-1; no firm D call. The CDR3 has 11 residues. CDR1 MNHNS and CDR2 SASEGT come from the germline V gene. V dropped 4 bases and J dropped 7 bases, with 5 bases sitting between them. The CDR3 sequence: CASSAANEQFF. The CDR3, as DNA: TGTGCCAGCAGTGCGGCAAATGAGCAGTTCTTC.

The genes are TRBV5-5 and TRBJ2-1; D call uncertain. The germline gives CDR1 SGHKS, CDR2 YYEKEE (reference sequence). The CDR3 is 12 amino acids. V was cut by 3 bases and J by 3 bases, with 4 bases left in between. This chain's CDR3 is CASSSYYNEQFF. The CDR3 DNA is TGTGCCAGCAGCTCCTACTACAATGAGCAGTTCTTC.

This rearrangement joins TRBV27 to TRBJ2-3, with D hard to call. The CDR3 spans 12 residues. V lost 5 bases, J lost 2 bases, and 5 bases lay in between. Germline V lookup: CDR1 MNHEY, CDR2 SMNVEV (reference sequence). The CDR3 loop reads CASSPNTDTQYF. DNA of the CDR3: TGTGCCAGCAGTCCTAACACAGATACGCAGTATTTT.

The V call is TRBV5-1, the J call TRBJ2-3; 10 bases line up with TRBD2. The CDR3 contains 17 residues. V shed 3 bases, J shed 1 base, and the junction held 8 bases outside the gene matches. Germline V CDR1 and CDR2: SGHRS, YFSETQ. CDR3 region: CASSWASGGLGTDTQYF. The CDR3 DNA reads TGCGCCAGCAGCTGGGCTAGCGGGGGTCTTGGCACAGATACGCAGTATTTT. Drawing the rest from reference TRBV5-1 and TRBJ2-3, the complete variable domain is KAGVTQTPRYLIKTRGQQVTLSCSPISGHRSVSWYQQTPGQGLQFLFEYFSETQRNKGNFPGRFSGRQFSNSRSEMNVSTLELGDSALYLCASSWASGGLGTDTQYFGPGTRLTVL.

This chain joins TRBV12-1 and TRBJ2-5. TRBV12-1 is recorded as a pseudogene. This CDR3 spans 13 amino acids. The DNA of the CDR3 is TGTGCCAGCAGCCCCGATAAGGTGGAGACCCAGTACTTC. Protein: CASSPDKVETQYF.

The CDR3 sequence is CASSTTVDTQYF. The DNA for the CDR3 is TGTGCCAGCAGTACGACGGTAGATACGCAGTATTTT. V and J are TRBV28 and TRBJ2-3; D not certain. Per germline, CDR1 MDHEN and CDR2 SYDVKM. There are 12 residues in the CDR3. Trimming took 5 bases from V and 5 from J, leaving 8 bases between them.

The rearrangement links TRBV23-1 to TRBJ2-7; TRBD2 matches at 9 bases. TRBV23-1 is reported as an ORF; its role is uncertain. This CDR3 spans 19 amino acids. The V segment lost 0 bases and the J segment 4 bases; nucleotides outside the gene matches: 16. The CDR3 nucleotides are TGCGCCAGCAGTCAATCAAAGGGTAGTTTGGCTAGCGGGAAATACGAGCAGTACGTC. It specifies CASSQSKGSLASGKYEQYV.

The chain has TRBV5-1 and TRBJ1-4; 12 bases line up with TRBD1. Trimming at V came to 0 bases and at J to 8 bases, leaving 5 bases not matched to a gene. Per germline, CDR1 SGHRS and CDR2 YFSETQ. The CDR3 has 16 amino acids. The CDR3 nucleotides are TGCGCCAGCAGCTTGGCCGTCGGGACAGGGGGCGAAAAACTGTTTTTT. Its protein product is CASSLAVGTGGEKLFF.

J is TRBJ2-7 and V is TRBV9, with D unresolved. Germline V gene sequence: CDR1 SGDLS, CDR2 YYNGEE. The CDR3 runs to 12 residues. V was trimmed by 0 bases and J by 4 bases, leaving 5 bases between them. The CDR3 nucleotides are TGTGCCAGCAGCGTAGCCGGGTACGAGCAGTACGTC. Encoded protein: CASSVAGYEQYV.

This chain links TRBV7-2 with TRBJ1-2, with 8 bases matching TRBD1. The germline CDR1 and CDR2 sequences are SGHTA and FQGNSA. The V segment lost 4 bases and the J segment 4 bases; nucleotides outside the gene matches: 5. The CDR3 extends over 14 amino acids. The CDR3 region has the DNA TGTGCCAGCAGCTATGACAGGGGAGGCTATGGCTACACCTTC. Amino acid sequence: CASSYDRGGYGYTF.

This CDR3 is CASSRVGDSENNEQFF. As DNA, the CDR3 is TGTGCCAGCAGCCGCGTAGGAGATAGCGAGAACAATGAGCAGTTCTTC. The chain links TRBV7-9 to TRBJ2-1, with D perhaps TRBD2 (5 bases). Trimming took 5 bases from V and 5 from J, leaving 19 bases between them. This CDR3 has 16 amino acids. The germline V gene has CDR1 SEHNR and CDR2 FQNEAQ (reference sequence).

The rearrangement uses TRBV11-2 and TRBJ2-5; 7 bases fit TRBD2. CDR3 length: 15 amino acids. J was trimmed by 1 base and V by 0 bases; bases with no gene match: 2. Germline CDR1 is SGHAT and CDR2 is FQNNGV. CDR3 nucleotide sequence: TGTGCCAGCAGCTTAGAGGGCGGGGGCCAAGAGACCCAGTACTTC. Translation gives CASSLEGGGQETQYF.

Here the CDR3 DNA reads TGTGCCAGCAGTAATACTCGGACGGGGGCTGAAGCTTTCTTT. Amino acids: CASSNTRTGAEAFF. The chain joins TRBV6-5 to TRBJ1-1; the D gene is possibly TRBD1 (5 bases). CDR1 is MNHEY, CDR2 SVGAGI, per germline. V dropped 5 bases and J dropped 6 bases, with 16 bases sitting between them. The CDR3 is 14 residues long.

This clone turned up a few times. The CDR3 is CASSPWDIWDEKLFF. Written as DNA, the CDR3 is TGTGCCAGCAGCCCGTGGGACATCTGGGATGAAAAACTGTTTTTT. The rearrangement links TRBV7-8 to TRBJ1-4, with a weak D call TRBD1 (6 bases). CDR1 and CDR2 (germline): SGHVS, FQNEAQ. V lost 5 bases and J 6 bases, leaving 16 bases between the germline ends. The length of the CDR3 is 15 residues. The entire variable domain, with the rest obtained from reference TRBV7-8 and TRBJ1-4, is as follows: GAGVSQSPRYKVAKRGQDVALRCDPISGHVSLFWYQQALGQGPEFLTYFQNEAQLDKSGLPSDRFFAERPEGSVSTLKIQRTQQEDSAVYLCASSPWDIWDEKLFFGSGTQLSVL.

This clone occurred a few times. The chain recombines TRBV9 with TRBJ2-7; no reliable D call. Trimming took off 0 bases at V and 7 bases at J, with 8 bases between the two ends. The length of the CDR3 is 12 residues. Germline V CDR1 and CDR2: SGDLS, YYNGEE. The CDR3 coding sequence is TGTGCCAGCAGCGTAGACATCGGTGAGCAGTACTTC. It is translated as CASSVDIGEQYF.

The chain uses TRBV6-1 and TRBJ1-2, with 10 nucleotides matching TRBD1. CDR3 length: 14 residues. V shed 3 bases, J shed 8 bases, and the junction held 6 bases outside the gene matches. Germline CDR1 MNHNS, CDR2 SASEGT. This chain's CDR3 is CASSDRQGARGYTF. For the CDR3, the DNA is TGTGCCAGCAGTGATAGACAGGGGGCCAGAGGCTACACCTTC.

The gene calls are TRBV7-2 and TRBJ2-1; 7 bases map to TRBD2. V dropped 3 bases and J dropped 6; count of bases not matched to a gene: 5. The germline V gene encodes CDR1 SGHTA and CDR2 FQGNSA. The CDR3 totals 14 residues. The chain's CDR3 is CASSLGSGFNEQFF. Written as DNA, the CDR3 is TGTGCCAGCAGCTTGGGTAGCGGGTTCAATGAGCAGTTCTTC.

The V call is TRBV7-6, the J call TRBJ2-7; 9 bases fit TRBD1. V lost 5 bases and J lost 4; bases outside the gene matches: 15. CDR3 length: 17 residues. Germline CDR1 reads SGHVS; CDR2 reads FNYEAQ. The CDR3 DNA is TGTGCCAGCAGCCCCGCGGCGACAGGGGGGGGATCTTACGAGCAGTACTTC. Translated, it gives CASSPAATGGGSYEQYF.

The table lists this clone with a few counts. The CDR3 nucleotides read TGTGCCTGGGGGACAGGGGGGGAGCTGTTTTTT. Protein: CAWGTGGELFF. V and J are TRBV30 and TRBJ2-2; TRBD1 matches at 9 bases. From germline, CDR1 is GTSNPN and CDR2 SVGIG (reference sequence). V lost 5 bases to trimming and J lost 8 bases; unmatched junction nucleotides: 0. CDR3 length: 11 amino acids.

The V and J genes are TRBV19 and TRBJ2-3; 13 bases are shared with TRBD2. The CDR3 sequence is 18 residues long. With 1 base clipped from V and 3 bases from J, the junction kept 7 bases outside the gene matches. CDR1 is LNHDA and CDR2 is SQIVND in the germline V gene (reference sequence). CDR3 in amino acids: CASSIGEWTSGSTDTQYF. The CDR3 nucleotides are TGTGCCAGTAGTATAGGGGAATGGACTAGCGGGAGTACAGATACGCAGTATTTT.

The count of this clone is one. This chain links TRBV25-1 with TRBJ2-7; either TRBD1 or TRBD2 may fit D (5 bases each). The V gene lost 11 bases and the J gene lost 0 bases, with 17 bases spanning the gap. This CDR3 comprises 14 residues. Per the germline V gene, CDR1 is MGHDK and CDR2 is SYGVNS. CDR3 protein: CASSGAPHSYEQYF. The DNA for the CDR3 is TGTGCCTCCTCCGGGGCGCCGCACTCCTACGAGCAGTACTTC.

The rearrangement links TRBV19 to TRBJ2-2; maybe TRBD2 (5 bases). Germline-derived CDR1 and CDR2 are LNHDA and SQIVND (reference sequence). Trimming cost V 5 bases and J 6 bases, with 13 bases left between them. This CDR3 region has 14 residues. CDR3 residues: CASSLQNSAGELFF. The DNA for the CDR3 is TGTGCCAGTAGTCTTCAGAATAGCGCCGGGGAGCTGTTTTTT. Looking up the rest from reference TRBV19 and TRBJ2-2 gives the full variable domain: DGGITQSPKYLFRKEGQNVTLSCEQNLNHDAMYWYRQDPGQGLRLIYYSQIVNDFQKGDIAEGYSVSREKKESFPLTVTSAQKNPTAFYLCASSLQNSAGELFFGEGSRLTVL.